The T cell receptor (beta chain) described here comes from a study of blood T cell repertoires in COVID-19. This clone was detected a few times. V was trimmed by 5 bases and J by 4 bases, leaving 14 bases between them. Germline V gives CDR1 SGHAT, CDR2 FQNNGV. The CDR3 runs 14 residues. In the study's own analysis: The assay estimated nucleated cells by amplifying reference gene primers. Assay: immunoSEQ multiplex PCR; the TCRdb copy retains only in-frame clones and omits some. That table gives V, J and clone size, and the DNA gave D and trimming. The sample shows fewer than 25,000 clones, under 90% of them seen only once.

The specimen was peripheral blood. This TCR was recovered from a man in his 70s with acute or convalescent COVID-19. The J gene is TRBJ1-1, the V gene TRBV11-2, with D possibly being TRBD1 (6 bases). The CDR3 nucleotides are TGTGCCAGCAGCCCGACAGGCGGAGGCACTGAAGCTTTCTTT. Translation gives CASSPTGGGTEAFF.